The rows below give T cell receptor beta chains drawn from one sample of a study of blood T cell repertoires in COVID-19. Here immunoSEQ multiplex PCR was the method, and the copy in TCRdb shows in-frame clones only, minus some. The data hold 50,000 to 75,000 clones, with around 84% observed a single time. Sequencing was done on a sample of peripheral blood. The receptors shown here come from a man aged 55 to 70 with acute or convalescent COVID-19. Both conserved end residues are part of each CDR3. The order of the fields is clone size, V gene, J gene, D gene, CDR3 DNA, CDR3 protein. A D gene is named only where the DNA matches it firmly. Some rows have no size entry. The others give once, few or many, or a class for an expanded clone.

size: NA
V: TRBV6-5
J: TRBJ2-7
D: NA
DNA: TGTGCCAGCGCGGTCCAAAGGAGCTACGAGCAGTACTTC
CDR3: CASAVQRSYEQYF

size: few
V: TRBV6-6
J: TRBJ2-7
D: NA
DNA: TGTGCCGGGGGCAGGGGCTACGAGCAGTACTTC
CDR3: CAGGRGYEQYF

size: NA
V: TRBV19
J: TRBJ2-2
D: TRBD1
DNA: TGTGCCAGTAGTGCAACCGACAGGGGGCGAATGAACGGGGAGCTGTTTTTT
CDR3: CASSATDRGRMNGELFF

size: NA
V: TRBV20-1
J: TRBJ2-7
D: NA
DNA: TGCAGTGCTAGATCAGTCTACGAGCAGTACTTC
CDR3: CSARSVYEQYF

size: NA
V: TRBV3-1/TRBV3-2
J: TRBJ2-5
D: TRBD2
DNA: TGTGCCAGCAGCCAAGGGGGGACTAGCCCAGTGGCCCAGTACTTC
CDR3: CASSQGGTSPVAQYF

size: few
V: TRBV27
J: TRBJ1-6
D: TRBD1
DNA: TGTGCCAGCAGTTTTGACAGGGTTAATTCACCCCTCCACTTT
CDR3: CASSFDRVNSPLHF

size: NA
V: TRBV5-1
J: TRBJ1-2
D: NA
DNA: TGCGCCAGCAGCTTGCGGCAGGGTGCTTGGTATGGCTACACCTTC
CDR3: CASSLRQGAWYGYTF

size: NA
V: TRBV5-4
J: TRBJ2-5
D: NA
DNA: TGTGCCAGCAGCACTCCACATCGCGGGGATCAAGAGACCCAGTACTTC
CDR3: CASSTPHRGDQETQYF

size: many
V: TRBV9
J: TRBJ2-1
D: TRBD1
DNA: TGTGCCAGCAGCACCTCTCCCCAGGCCAGGGACAGCGGTTACAATGAGCAGTTCTTC
CDR3: CASSTSPQARDSGYNEQFF

size: NA
V: TRBV7-2
J: TRBJ1-2
D: NA
DNA: TGTGCCAGCAGCCCGAGGGGGGGCGGCTATGGCTACACCTTC
CDR3: CASSPRGGGYGYTF

size: few
V: TRBV19
J: TRBJ2-1
D: TRBD2
DNA: TGTGCCAGTAGTCCTTTTTCCGGGACTAGCTCTGAGCAGTTCTTC
CDR3: CASSPFSGTSSEQFF

size: few
V: TRBV6-6
J: TRBJ2-3
D: TRBD2
DNA: TGTGCCAGCAGTTCGCTAGCGGGGGGTACAGATACGCAGTATTTT
CDR3: CASSSLAGGTDTQYF

size: NA
V: TRBV10-2
J: TRBJ1-2
D: NA
DNA: TGCGCCAGCAGTGCACAGTCCTATGGCTACACCTTC
CDR3: CASSAQSYGYTF

size: few
V: TRBV24-1
J: TRBJ2-1
D: TRBD1
DNA: TGTGCCACCAGTGATAAAGACAGGGGGAACTACAATGAGCAGTTCTTC
CDR3: CATSDKDRGNYNEQFF

size: NA
V: TRBV15
J: TRBJ2-7
D: TRBD2
DNA: TGTGCCACCAGCAGGCGGAGCGGGGGGAGCTCCTACGAGCAGTACTTC
CDR3: CATSRRSGGSSYEQYF

size: NA
V: TRBV30
J: TRBJ2-7
D: TRBD2
DNA: TGTGCCTGGGGGACTATCCCCTACGAGCAGTACTTC
CDR3: CAWGTIPYEQYF

size: NA
V: TRBV5-1
J: TRBJ2-3
D: NA
DNA: TGCGCCAGCGAACCGGACGGGGGGCCGATAACAGATACGCAGTATTTT
CDR3: CASEPDGGPITDTQYF

size: NA
V: TRBV3-1/TRBV3-2
J: TRBJ2-7
D: NA
DNA: TGTGCCAGCCGCCCCGGGTTGTCCATACAAGGGGACGAGCAGTACTTC
CDR3: CASRPGLSIQGDEQYF

size: NA
V: TRBV24-1
J: TRBJ1-2
D: NA
DNA: TGTGCCACCAGTGTCCGTGGCTACACCTTC
CDR3: CATSVRGYTF

size: once
V: TRBV12-5
J: TRBJ1-5
D: TRBD1
DNA: TGTGCTAGTGGTTTAGGGACAGGCCCCCAGCATTTT
CDR3: CASGLGTGPQHF

size: NA
V: TRBV6-1
J: TRBJ2-5
D: NA
DNA: TGTGCCAGCAGTGAATTAGCGGTAGAGACCCAGTACTTC
CDR3: CASSELAVETQYF

size: NA
V: TRBV7-2
J: TRBJ2-1
D: NA
DNA: TGTGCCAGCAGCCCCTCCTTAGACAGGAATGAGCAGTTCTTC
CDR3: CASSPSLDRNEQFF

size: NA
V: TRBV19
J: TRBJ1-6
D: TRBD1
DNA: TGTGCCGGGGGGAGACAGGGTAACTCACCCCTCCACTTT
CDR3: CAGGRQGNSPLHF

size: few
V: TRBV5-8
J: TRBJ2-3
D: NA
DNA: TGTGCCAGCAGTCCTAAAGGAGGCACAGATACGCAGTATTTT
CDR3: CASSPKGGTDTQYF

size: NA
V: TRBV27
J: TRBJ1-6
D: TRBD1
DNA: TGTGCCAGCAGTGAGAGGACAGGGGCTAATTCACCCCTCCACTTT
CDR3: CASSERTGANSPLHF